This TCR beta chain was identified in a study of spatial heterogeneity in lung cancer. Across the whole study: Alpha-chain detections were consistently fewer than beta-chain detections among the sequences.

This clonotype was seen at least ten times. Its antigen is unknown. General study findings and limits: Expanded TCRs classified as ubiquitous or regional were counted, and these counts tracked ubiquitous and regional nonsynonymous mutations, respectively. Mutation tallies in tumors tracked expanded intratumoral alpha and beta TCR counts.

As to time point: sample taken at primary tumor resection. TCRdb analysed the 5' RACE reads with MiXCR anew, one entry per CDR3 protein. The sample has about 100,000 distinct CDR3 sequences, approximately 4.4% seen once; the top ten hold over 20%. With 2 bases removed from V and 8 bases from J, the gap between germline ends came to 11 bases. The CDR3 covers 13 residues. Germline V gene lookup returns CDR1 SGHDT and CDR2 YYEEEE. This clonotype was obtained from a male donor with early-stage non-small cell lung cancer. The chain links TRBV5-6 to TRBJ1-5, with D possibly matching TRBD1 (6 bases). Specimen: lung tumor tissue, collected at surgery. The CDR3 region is CASSFGGSEPQHF. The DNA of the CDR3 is TGTGCCAGCAGCTTTGGGGGCTCGGAGCCCCAGCATTTT.